The clone carrying this T cell receptor beta chain was counted many times. The target antigen is unknown. The data stem from a study of regulatory T cells in long-lasting Graves disease. Study findings and constraints: Small numbers of samples may have cut accuracy. Study of thyroid tissue was not done, with only peripheral blood studied.

Time point defined: newly diagnosed GD, antithyroid drugs for less than 3 months. PBMC-derived RNA was used for the TCR library. The guidelines of the American Thyroid Association were the basis for diagnosing Graves' disease. Peripheral blood, at nine milliliters, went into EDTA tubes. This CDR3 has 13 amino acids. The germline V and J ends were trimmed by 2 bases and 0 bases, with 5 bases remaining between them. Libraries of TCR beta came from iRepertoire HTBI primers plus Arm-PCR of CDR3 regions. MiXCR was run by TCRdb on the multiplex PCR reads, yielding one entry per CDR3 protein. The sample contains 300,000 to 450,000 distinct CDR3 sequences, 15% of which appear only once.

The rearrangement joins TRBV12-3 or TRBV12-4 to TRBJ2-7, with no clear D. The TCR was taken from a female donor with Graves disease. The sequences come from peripheral blood mononuclear cells (PBMCs), collected at new diagnosis, from a patient treated with antithyroid drugs. The CDR3 nucleotides read TGTGCCAGCAGTTTACAGGCCTCCTACGAGCAGTACTTC. It yields the protein CASSLQASYEQYF.